This is a list of T cell receptor beta chains from one sample in a study of CD8 T cells in ankylosing spondylitis. Each CDR3 protein gets one entry after TCRdb re-called the 5' RACE reads with MiXCR. The sample holds roughly 450,000 distinct CDR3 sequences, roughly a quarter seen once. Material for sequencing was blood, either unsorted or a sorted T cell fraction (not recorded which). All receptors come from a male donor with ankylosing spondylitis. CDR3s include the opening cysteine and the closing phenylalanine or tryptophan. A D gene is named only where the DNA matches it firmly. Size is stated for part of the rows, as once, few or many counts, or as a class when the clone is expanded.

>few|TRBJ2-6|TRBV12-3/TRBV12-4|TRBD1
TGTGCCAGCAGGGACAGGGTAGCTGGGGCCAACGTCCTGACTTTC
CASRDRVAGANVLTF
>-|TRBJ1-5|TRBV12-3/TRBV12-4|-
TGTGCCAGCAGTTCTTTAAGCAATCAGCCCCAGCATTTT
CASSSLSNQPQHF
>few|TRBJ1-1|TRBV6-1|-
TGTGCCAGCAGTGGGGGGGCATCGGATGAAGCTTTCTTT
CASSGGASDEAFF
>few|TRBJ2-4|TRBV7-2|TRBD1
TGTGCCAGCTCTACCACAGGGGAAAACATTCAGTACTTC
CASSTTGENIQYF
>few|TRBJ2-1|TRBV27|-
TGTGCCAGCAGTTTATTGTGGGGTGACTCCTACAATGAGCAGTTCTTC
CASSLLWGDSYNEQFF
>many|TRBJ2-1|TRBV24-1|TRBD1
TGTGCCACCAGTGACCCTGGGACAGGGGCTGGGAATGAGCAGTTCTTC
CATSDPGTGAGNEQFF
>-|TRBJ1-1|TRBV2|TRBD1
TGTGCCAGCAGTGAAGCAACAGGGGGCACTGAAGCTTTCTTT
CASSEATGGTEAFF
>-|TRBJ2-3|TRBV12-3/TRBV12-4|-
TGTGCCAGCAGTCAAGGCAACCATGGGACCGGTACGCAGTATTTT
CASSQGNHGTGTQYF
>-|TRBJ1-1|TRBV2|-
TGTGCCAGCAGTGATGGGGTACAGGGTCGAGCTTTCTTT
CASSDGVQGRAFF
>many|TRBJ2-1|TRBV5-1|-
TGCGCCAGCGCCCCGGACGGGAGCTCCTACAATGAGCAGTTCTTC
CASAPDGSSYNEQFF